A selection of T cell receptor beta chains follows, all from one sample in a study of human T cells and chemical hapten exposure. TCRdb fed the RACE reads into MiXCR, producing one record per CDR3 protein. This table holds 350,000 to 400,000 distinct CDR3 sequences, about 6% found once. The sample consisted of whole blood, taken in connection with sensitization to the hapten diphenylcyclopropenone (DPC). These receptors were collected from a woman between 18 and 29 years old with alopecia areata. Some clones in this sample may be carry-over from other donors' samples. CDR3s include the opening cysteine and the closing phenylalanine or tryptophan. The D gene is left open where the match is weak. The size field is filled for only some rows; it gives once, few, many or a size class.

D gene	V gene	clone size	J gene	CDR3 protein	CDR3 DNA
-	TRBV12-3/TRBV12-4	many	TRBJ1-1	CASSPGRFGRMNTEAFF	TGTGCCAGCAGTCCCGGCCGGTTTGGCCGTATGAACACTGAAGCTTTCTTT
-	TRBV20-1	-	TRBJ1-4	CSARGWQHNEKLFF	TGCAGTGCTAGAGGCTGGCAGCATAATGAAAAACTGTTTTTT
-	TRBV6-2/TRBV6-3	many	TRBJ1-2	CASSLQSNYGYTF	TGTGCCAGCAGCCTACAAAGTAACTATGGCTACACCTTC
TRBD1	TRBV6-2/TRBV6-3	many	TRBJ1-6	CASSAWTGKYVALHF	TGTGCCAGCAGTGCGTGGACAGGCAAATATGTGGCCCTCCACTTT
TRBD2	TRBV25-1	few	TRBJ2-3	CASRTAGGSTDTQYF	TGTGCCAGCAGAACAGCGGGGGGTAGCACAGATACGCAGTATTTT
TRBD1	TRBV28	-	TRBJ2-3	CASSSRDRDTDTQYF	TGTGCCAGCAGTTCCCGGGACAGGGATACAGATACGCAGTATTTT
TRBD1	TRBV20-1	-	TRBJ1-4	CSARGQGATKLFF	TGCAGTGCCAGAGGACAGGGGGCAACAAAACTGTTTTTT
TRBD1	TRBV3-1	few	TRBJ1-2	CASSQEGGQRGSGYTF	TGTGCCAGCAGCCAAGAAGGGGGACAGAGGGGGTCTGGCTACACCTTC
TRBD1	TRBV5-1	many	TRBJ1-4	CASSLVGTGEIMATNEKLFF	TGCGCCAGCAGCTTGGTAGGGACAGGGGAGATAATGGCAACTAATGAAAAACTGTTTTTT
TRBD2	TRBV13	many	TRBJ2-7	CASSLGGGLAGAYEQYF	TGTGCCAGCAGCTTGGGCGGTGGGCTAGCGGGGGCCTACGAGCAGTACTTC
TRBD1	TRBV28	many	TRBJ2-7	CASSLSPRGRYEQYF	TGTGCCAGCAGTTTATCCCCCAGGGGGCGGTACGAGCAGTACTTC
-	TRBV23-1	-	TRBJ1-2	CASSQSAAGATGYTF	TGCGCCAGCAGTCAATCGGCAGCAGGGGCTACTGGCTACACCTTC
-	TRBV9	many	TRBJ1-5	CASSASYSNQPQHF	TGTGCCAGCAGCGCGAGCTATAGCAATCAGCCCCAGCATTTT
TRBD1	TRBV18	many	TRBJ1-1	CASSPPGQGTEAFF	TGTGCCAGCTCACCACCGGGACAGGGCACTGAAGCTTTCTTT
-	TRBV12-3/TRBV12-4	many	TRBJ1-6	CASSFLGDGSPLHF	TGTGCCAGCAGTTTTCTGGGGGATGGTTCACCCCTCCACTTT
-	TRBV20-1	many	TRBJ1-6	CSARKVQDNSPLHF	TGCAGTGCTAGAAAGGTACAGGATAATTCACCCCTCCACTTT
TRBD1	TRBV6-5	many	TRBJ1-2	CASSARPGQENYGYTF	TGTGCCAGCAGTGCAAGGCCGGGACAGGAGAACTATGGCTACACCTTC
-	TRBV20-1	few	TRBJ1-1	CSARDGLNTEAFF	TGCAGTGCTAGGGACGGCTTGAACACTGAAGCTTTCTTT
-	TRBV28	-	TRBJ2-7	CASALPQGYEQYF	TGTGCCAGCGCCTTGCCCCAGGGCTACGAGCAGTACTTC
TRBD1	TRBV4-2	few	TRBJ1-2	CASSQVRGRGYTF	TGTGCCAGCAGCCAAGTAAGGGGGCGAGGCTACACCTTC
-	TRBV7-9	few	TRBJ1-1	CASSLGQVSREAFF	TGTGCCAGCAGCTTAGGGCAGGTGTCTAGGGAAGCTTTCTTT
-	TRBV6-5	few	TRBJ2-3	CASTRQGTDTQYF	TGTGCCAGCACCAGACAGGGCACAGATACGCAGTATTTT
-	TRBV29-1	few	TRBJ1-4	CSVQQGLRREKLFF	TGCAGCGTGCAACAGGGCCTCCGACGAGAAAAACTGTTTTTT
TRBD1	TRBV3-1	-	TRBJ2-2	CASSPADRPTGELFF	TGTGCCAGCAGCCCCGCGGACAGGCCGACCGGGGAGCTGTTTTTT
-	TRBV5-6	few	TRBJ1-4	CASSWGGTNEKLFF	TGTGCCAGCAGCTGGGGGGGCACTAATGAAAAACTGTTTTTT
-	TRBV7-8	many	TRBJ1-1	CASSLEADNTEAFF	TGTGCCAGCAGCTTAGAGGCAGATAACACTGAAGCTTTCTTT
-	TRBV7-2	-	TRBJ1-2	CASSHPPQAGYTF	TGTGCCAGCAGCCACCCTCCCCAGGCCGGCTACACCTTC
-	TRBV12-3/TRBV12-4	many	TRBJ1-4	CASSRTASNEKLFF	TGTGCCAGCAGTCGGACAGCCTCTAATGAAAAACTGTTTTTT
-	TRBV29-1	many	TRBJ1-2	CSVEWTAYGYTF	TGCAGCGTTGAGTGGACCGCCTATGGCTACACCTTC
-	TRBV6-5	-	TRBJ1-4	CASSYRGLRGEKLFF	TGTGCCAGCAGTTACAGAGGACTGAGGGGTGAAAAACTGTTTTTT
-	TRBV4-3	-	TRBJ1-5	CASSPEWGGSNQPQHF	TGCGCCAGCAGCCCAGAGTGGGGGGGGAGCAATCAGCCCCAGCATTTT
-	TRBV5-6	many	TRBJ1-6	CASSSRDTHSPLHF	TGTGCCAGCAGCTCCCGGGACACTCATTCACCCCTCCACTTT
-	TRBV12-3/TRBV12-4	few	TRBJ2-6	CASNPGGIRGGANVLTF	TGTGCCAGCAACCCCGGGGGGATCAGGGGTGGGGCCAACGTCCTGACTTTC
-	TRBV7-8	many	TRBJ1-2	CASGKDSQYGYTF	TGTGCCAGCGGCAAGGACAGCCAGTATGGCTACACCTTC
-	TRBV7-2	many	TRBJ1-5	CASSSQGTSDSNQPQHF	TGTGCCAGCAGCTCCCAAGGGACGAGTGATAGCAATCAGCCCCAGCATTTT
-	TRBV5-5	-	TRBJ1-4	CASSLSGEWGEKLFF	TGTGCCAGCAGCTTGTCCGGGGAGTGGGGTGAAAAACTGTTTTTT
-	TRBV5-5	-	TRBJ2-5	CASSLPGAGQETQYF	TGTGCCAGCAGCTTGCCAGGGGCCGGCCAAGAGACCCAGTACTTC
-	TRBV12-3/TRBV12-4	many	TRBJ2-1	CASSFTFDAEQFF	TGTGCCAGCAGTTTCACCTTCGACGCTGAGCAGTTCTTC
-	TRBV12-3/TRBV12-4	few	TRBJ1-5	CASSLGPGGQPQHF	TGTGCCAGCAGTCTTGGACCGGGAGGGCAGCCCCAGCATTTT
-	TRBV7-9	many	TRBJ2-3	CASSLGRGSDTQYF	TGTGCCAGCAGCTTAGGACGGGGGTCGGATACGCAGTATTTT
TRBD1	TRBV20-1	many	TRBJ1-5	CSAVSTGGTSNQPQHF	TGCAGTGCTGTCTCGACAGGGGGCACGAGCAATCAGCCCCAGCATTTT
-	TRBV27	-	TRBJ1-1	CASSLRDPQSEAFF	TGTGCCAGCAGTTTAAGGGACCCACAGTCTGAAGCTTTCTTT
TRBD1	TRBV7-3	many	TRBJ1-6	CASSYTGASNSPLHF	TGTGCCAGCAGCTACACAGGGGCCTCTAATTCACCCCTCCACTTT
-	TRBV12-3/TRBV12-4	-	TRBJ1-2	CASSREEGVGGYTF	TGTGCCAGCAGCAGGGAAGAGGGCGTCGGTGGCTACACCTTC
TRBD1	TRBV6-1	-	TRBJ2-7	CASLLDRGNYEQYF	TGTGCCAGCCTTCTGGACAGGGGGAACTACGAGCAGTACTTC